This record covers a single TCR beta chain. The target of this receptor is not known. Base qualities are not provided; no much larger clone lies one nucleotide away. This specimen belongs to a study of blood T cell repertoires in COVID-19 (dated by TCRdb to between 2020 and 2021). In the study overall: Samples covering the acute and convalescent phases of COVID-19 were provided by collaborators in the United States, Italy and Spain. Deeply sampled blood TCRbeta repertoires from subjects exposed to, actively infected with, or recovered from COVID-19 were included in the dataset. The prospective study material was composed of cDNA or gDNA derived from T cells, B-cell-depleted T cells, or PBMCs. The samples were drawn from the first 160 participants of the ongoing ImmuneRACE study and from 1,254 subjects provided by 6 global collaborators. The repertoires were made available in a free public database intended to serve as a resource for research on the immune response to SARS-CoV-2. Sample metadata almost always included a de-identified subject ID, COVID-19 status, age in years and sex. Where available, HLA class I and class II types were taken from metadata supplied by the sample provider and were not determined by assay-based typing. The full study reports these points: The amount of clinical and demographic metadata varied by source and participant and was provided uncurated.

Whole blood was collected in K2EDTA tubes by collaborating institutions according to the institutions' own protocols. Collaborator samples were shipped for TCRbeta analysis as frozen whole blood, isolated PBMCs, or DNA extracted from either sample type. V and J lose 7 bases and 3 bases, and a span of 12 bases separates them. From the cysteine through the phenylalanine, the CDR3 covers 13 amino acids. Only the CDR3 DNA is retained, 39 bases long and in frame from the first base. CDR1 and CDR2, looked up from the germline V gene (reference sequence), are LNHDA and SQIVND. TCRbeta CDR3 regions were amplified from genomic DNA using the immunoSEQ Assay, a bias-controlled multiplex PCR. In the source study's methods: The number of nucleated cells in each sample was estimated from the amplification of reference gene primers within the assay. To quantify the absolute abundance of each unique TCRbeta CDR3 rearrangement, sequence reads were collapsed and filtered. For each sample, productive Simpson clonality was calculated by taking the square root of Simpson's diversity index across productive rearrangements. Entries here come from immuneACCESS through TCRdb and include only in-frame sequences with V and J called. Some clones fail to appear in such tables; in the studies checked, an unresolved V gene covers under half of the shortfall, and the cause of the remainder is unknown. From that table come the V and J calls and clone size; the DNA was used to work out D and trimming. The sample table shows 90,000 to 120,000 clones, and 75% to 90% are seen once. The ten top clones hold roughly 14% of the sample.

The rearranged segments are TRBV19 and TRBJ1-2; no D gene call is confident. The sequence was collected from a middle-aged man with acute or convalescent COVID-19. The sequencing sample was made of peripheral blood. The CDR3 is CASTLRPDYGYTF. The DNA is TGTGCCAGTACCCTTCGTCCGGACTATGGCTACACCTTC.